This T cell receptor (beta chain) was captured in a study of blood T cell repertoires in COVID-19 (TCRdb year 2020). A note on the overall study: The collaborator samples originated in the United States, Italy and Spain and spanned the acute and convalescent phases of COVID-19. Where HLA class I and class II types were available, the types were taken from metadata supplied by the sample provider, not from assay-based typing. Deeply sampled blood TCRbeta repertoires from subjects exposed to, actively infected with, or recovered from COVID-19 were included in the dataset. A de-identified subject ID, COVID-19 status, age in years and sex were almost always included in the sample metadata. The prospective study material was composed of cDNA or gDNA derived from T cells, B-cell-depleted T cells, or PBMCs. The repertoires were released in a freely available public database meant as a resource for research on the immune response to SARS-CoV-2. Samples were obtained from the ongoing ImmuneRACE study (first 160 participants) and from over 1,000 subjects provided by 6 global collaborators. What the authors observed across the whole study: The quantity of clinical and demographic metadata differed by source and by participant and was supplied without curation.

Whole blood was collected in K2EDTA tubes by collaborating institutions according to the institutions' own protocols. For TCRbeta analysis, collaborators shipped samples in one of three forms: frozen whole blood, isolated PBMCs, or DNA extracted from either of those sample types. TCRbeta CDR3 regions were amplified from genomic DNA using the immunoSEQ Assay, a bias-controlled multiplex PCR. The authors' analysis ran thus. Within the assay, amplification of reference gene primers was used to estimate how many nucleated cells each sample contained. To quantify the absolute abundance of each unique TCRbeta CDR3 rearrangement, sequence reads were collapsed and filtered. For each sample, productive Simpson clonality was calculated by taking the square root of Simpson's diversity index across productive rearrangements. Held by TCRdb, this immuneACCESS table contains in-frame sequences only and omits some clones. Under half of the omission traces to an unresolved V gene where checked; the cause of the rest is unknown. Clonal size and the V and J genes are those of that table, whereas D and trimming came from the DNA. For this sample there are about 360,000 clones; more than 85% appear just once. The ten largest clones capture about 3% of the sample.

Of note for this clone: Which antigen it targets is not known. Base qualities are not recorded, but no much larger clone differs from it by a single base.

The CDR1 and CDR2 encoded by the germline V gene are MNHEY and SVGEGT. Trimming accounts for 5 bases at V and 5 bases at J, while the number of junction bases matched to no gene is 10. The CDR3 has 17 amino acids, counting the end cysteine and phenylalanine. Kept here is only the CDR3 DNA, which spans 51 bases and is read in frame from base 1. The TCR was taken from a human donor in a cohort sampled during active COVID-19. Sequences were obtained from peripheral blood. Recombination linked TRBV6-2 or TRBV6-3 to TRBJ2-3; TRBD2 lines up with 13 middle nucleotides. The CDR3 sequence is CASSPRGLAGTQDTQYF. The sequence in DNA is TGTGCCAGCAGTCCCCGGGGACTAGCGGGGACCCAAGATACGCAGTATTTT.